Listed here are 25 T cell receptor beta chains from one sample, sequenced in a study of T cell repertoires in cytomegalovirus infection. In TCRdb, the reads were re-called with MiXCR into one record per CDR3 protein. This table holds roughly 120,000 distinct CDR3 sequences, around 32% found once. These receptors lack a known antigen. Sequencing used CD8+ T cells from cultured PBMCs, obtained from culture after CMV antigen stimulation. The receptors here all came from a human donor in good health (CMV status not recorded). Some clones in this sample may be carry-over from other donors' samples.

The gene calls are TRBV7-8 and TRBJ2-2, with unresolved D. CDR1 is SGHVS, CDR2 FQNEAQ, per germline. CDR3 size: 19 residues. Trimming took off 5 bases at V and 4 bases at J, with 26 bases between the two ends. This chain's CDR3 is CASSLDPVAATFRTGELFF. The CDR3 nucleotides are TGTGCCAGCAGCCTAGATCCCGTGGCAGCGACTTTTCGCACCGGGGAGCTGTTTTTT. Full variable domain (rest looked up from reference TRBV7-8 and TRBJ2-2): GAGVSQSPRYKVAKRGQDVALRCDPISGHVSLFWYQQALGQGPEFLTYFQNEAQLDKSGLPSDRFFAERPEGSVSTLKIQRTQQEDSAVYLCASSLDPVAATFRTGELFFGEGSRLTVL.

Many counts were recorded for this clonotype. J is TRBJ2-3 and V is TRBV15; D tentatively fits TRBD1 or TRBD2 (6 bases each). The germline gives CDR1 LNHNV, CDR2 YYDKDF (reference sequence). V gave up 5 bases and J gave up 5 bases, with 20 bases separating them. There are 16 residues in the CDR3. The chain's CDR3 is CATSGGWAGAKDTQYF. The CDR3 region has the DNA TGTGCCACCAGCGGGGGGTGGGCAGGGGCTAAAGATACGCAGTATTTT. The whole variable domain, remainder taken from reference TRBV15 and TRBJ2-3, is DAMVIQNPRYQVTQFGKPVTLSCSQTLNHNVMYWYQQKSSQAPKLLFHYYDKDFNNEADTPDNFQSRRPNTSFCFLDIRSPGLGDTAMYLCATSGGWAGAKDTQYFGPGTRLTVL.

This clonotype was counted only a few times. The V gene is TRBV11-1, the J gene TRBJ2-1, with 12 bases fitting TRBD1. The germline gives CDR1 SGHAT, CDR2 FQDESV (reference sequence). This CDR3 has 19 amino acids. Losses at the gene ends were 5 bases for V and 5 bases for J; bases not matched to a gene: 16. The CDR3 region is CASSPGQGASKQGNNEQFF. The CDR3, as DNA: TGTGCCAGCAGCCCGGGACAGGGGGCGAGTAAACAGGGCAACAATGAGCAGTTCTTC. The full variable domain, with the rest looked up from reference TRBV11-1 and TRBJ2-1, is EAEVAQSPRYKITEKSQAVAFWCDPISGHATLYWYRQILGQGPELLVQFQDESVVDDSQLPKDRFSAERLKGVDSTLKIQPAELGDSAMYLCASSPGQGASKQGNNEQFFGPGTRLTVL.

This clonotype appeared many times. This chain connects TRBV20-1 to TRBJ1-2, with D hard to call. Germline V lookup: CDR1 DFQATT, CDR2 SNEGSKA (reference sequence). The CDR3 is 14 residues long. V lost 0 bases and J 0 bases, leaving 8 bases between the germline ends. CDR3 nucleotides: TGCAGTGCTAGAGAGGGAAGGGCTAACTATGGCTACACCTTC. This sequence encodes CSAREGRANYGYTF.

In its sample, this clonotype was seen a few times. V is TRBV7-6 and J is TRBJ1-4; a weak D match, TRBD1 (6 bases). The V and J ends lost 5 bases and 1 base respectively, with 26 bases between them. Germline V gene sequence: CDR1 SGHVS, CDR2 FNYEAQ. The CDR3 spans 20 residues. CDR3 in amino acids: CASSREGLGGGLRTNEKLFF. CDR3 coding DNA: TGTGCCAGCAGCCGAGAAGGTTTAGGGGGAGGACTCCGAACTAATGAAAAACTGTTTTTT.

This clonotype was observed a handful of times. This chain uses TRBV7-2 with TRBJ1-4, with D possibly matching TRBD1 (5 bases). The CDR3 is made up of 17 amino acids. Germline V CDR1 and CDR2: SGHTA, FQGNSA. V was pared by 5 bases and J by 8 bases, with 24 bases between. The CDR3, as DNA: TGTGCCAGCAGCGCCGGGACCTTGTCGCAATCTACAGAAAAACTGTTTTTT. Amino acids: CASSAGTLSQSTEKLFF.

The chain couples TRBV5-5 to TRBJ1-6; D gene ambiguous. The CDR3 contains 16 residues. V shed 2 bases and J shed 5 bases, with 14 bases lying between them. From germline, CDR1 is SGHKS and CDR2 YYEKEE (reference sequence). CDR3 loop: CASSFFTEKNNSPLHF. CDR3 nucleotides: TGTGCCAGCAGCTTCTTCACGGAAAAAAATAATTCACCCCTCCACTTT.

This clonotype was seen ten or more times. V usage is TRBV7-9 and J usage is TRBJ1-5, with D possibly matching TRBD1 (5 bases). The CDR3 consists of 12 residues. Germline V gene lookup returns CDR1 SEHNR and CDR2 FQNEAQ (reference sequence). V was trimmed by 2 bases and J by 13 bases, leaving 12 bases between them. The CDR3 region has the DNA TGTGCCAGCAGCTTACGTTTAGGGGTTCAGCATTTT. Translating gives CASSLRLGVQHF.

This clonotype appeared a single time. This sequence joins TRBV5-4 and TRBJ2-7, with D possibly TRBD2 on 6 matching bases. Trimming removed 2 bases at V and 0 bases at J, with 12 bases between. Germline V lookup: CDR1 SGHNT, CDR2 YYREEE (reference sequence). The CDR3 covers 15 residues. CDR3 protein: CASSFGGYNSYEQYF. The CDR3 coding sequence is TGTGCCAGCAGCTTCGGGGGATATAACTCCTACGAGCAGTACTTC. The whole variable domain, filled in from reference TRBV5-4 and TRBJ2-7, reads ETGVTQSPTHLIKTRGQQVTLRCSSQSGHNTVSWYQQALGQGPQFIFQYYREEENGRGNFPPRFSGLQFPNYSSELNVNALELDDSALYLCASSFGGYNSYEQYFGPGTRLTVT.

The CDR3 nucleotides are TGTGCCACGATTGACAGGGGCTACGAGCAGTACTTC. Amino acids: CATIDRGYEQYF. The chain couples TRBV6-5 to TRBJ2-7; 8 nucleotides align to TRBD1. This CDR3 region has 12 residues. Losses at the gene ends were 10 bases for V and 3 bases for J; bases not matched to a gene: 5. Germline V gene sequence: CDR1 MNHEY, CDR2 SVGAGI.

This clonotype was seen more than once but under ten times. V gene TRBV20-1 combines with J gene TRBJ2-1; 7 bases map to TRBD2. The V and J ends lost 3 bases and 0 bases, in that order; junction bases with no gene match: 5. The CDR3 is 15 residues long. Looked up from germline, CDR1 is DFQATT and CDR2 is SNEGSKA (reference sequence). The CDR3 nucleotides are TGCAGTGCTAGTGGAGCGGGGAGCTCCTACAATGAGCAGTTCTTC. As protein: CSASGAGSSYNEQFF.

The chain uses TRBV6-2 or TRBV6-3 and TRBJ1-5, with D maybe TRBD1 (5 bases). The CDR3 contains 12 residues. Germline CDR1 reads MNHEY; CDR2 reads SVGEGT. V shed 9 bases and J shed 2 bases, with 8 bases lying between them. Here the CDR3 reads CASQGRNQPQHF. CDR3 nucleotides: TGTGCCAGTCAGGGACGCAATCAGCCCCAGCATTTT.

In its sample, this clonotype was seen a few times. The chain links TRBV11-2 to TRBJ1-4; 7 nucleotides align to TRBD1. The CDR3 loop spans 13 amino acids. From germline, CDR1 is SGHAT and CDR2 FQNNGV. Trimming at V came to 3 bases and at J to 5 bases, leaving 0 bases not matched to a gene. CDR3 DNA sequence: TGTGCCAGCAGCTTGGGACAGAATGAAAAACTGTTTTTT. The encoded protein is CASSLGQNEKLFF.

This clonotype was seen more than once but under ten times. The rearrangement joins TRBV5-6 to TRBJ1-5; D remains ambiguous. V lost 1 base and J lost 0, with 11 bases in between. Looked up from germline, CDR1 is SGHDT and CDR2 is YYEEEE. The CDR3 loop spans 16 amino acids. The CDR3 protein is CASSLMSPYSNQPQHF. DNA of the CDR3: TGTGCCAGCAGCTTGATGTCACCATATAGCAATCAGCCCCAGCATTTT.

The CDR3, as DNA: TGTGCCAGCAGCTTAGGAATTGGGCCCGGCTACGAGCAGTACTTC. It translates to CASSLGIGPGYEQYF. The rearrangement uses TRBV7-6 and TRBJ2-7; D is unclear. Trimming left V 1 base short and J 3 bases short, with 13 bases between. From germline, CDR1 is SGHVS and CDR2 FNYEAQ. The CDR3 consists of 15 residues.

In this sample, this clonotype turned up a few times. The gene calls are TRBV6-2 or TRBV6-3 and TRBJ2-7; 8 nucleotides match TRBD2. The ends lost 4 bases at V and 2 bases at J; junction bases unmatched: 1. CDR1 is MNHEY, CDR2 SVGEGT, per germline. CDR3 length: 13 residues. DNA for the CDR3: TGTGCCAGCAGTTTCGGGAGGGCCTACGAGCAGTACTTC. Translation gives CASSFGRAYEQYF.

The chain recombines TRBV7-9 with TRBJ1-5, with D possibly being TRBD1 (6 bases). CDR3 size: 14 residues. From germline, CDR1 is SEHNR and CDR2 FQNEAQ (reference sequence). V gave up 1 base and J gave up 5 bases, with 9 bases separating them. Here the CDR3 reads CASSLEQGDQPQHF. In nucleotides, the CDR3 is TGTGCCAGCAGCTTAGAACAGGGCGATCAGCCCCAGCATTTT.

The V gene is TRBV27, the J gene TRBJ2-3; D is tentatively TRBD1 or TRBD2 (5 bases each). V lost 5 bases and J 7 bases, leaving 16 bases between the germline ends. Germline CDR1 is MNHEY and CDR2 is SMNVEV (reference sequence). The CDR3 covers 14 residues. In DNA form, the CDR3 reads TGTGCCAGCAGTCCGGACGAGGGGCCCAATACGCAGTATTTT. It yields the protein CASSPDEGPNTQYF.

The chain joins TRBV20-1 to TRBJ1-2, with D hard to call. The length of the CDR3 is 11 residues. Per germline, CDR1 DFQATT and CDR2 SNEGSKA (reference sequence). Trimming removed 5 bases from V and 3 bases from J, with 7 bases in between. CDR3 region: CSAGVDYGYTF. Here the CDR3 DNA reads TGCAGTGCTGGGGTTGACTATGGCTACACCTTC.

This clonotype has a handful of counts. Here the CDR3 reads CASSPQGEGQPQHF. As DNA, the CDR3 is TGTGCCAGCAGTCCCCAGGGGGAGGGTCAGCCCCAGCATTTT. The rearrangement joins TRBV27 to TRBJ1-5, with 7 bases aligning to TRBD1. Looked up from germline, CDR1 is MNHEY and CDR2 is SMNVEV (reference sequence). Germline trimming cut 5 bases from V and 6 bases from J; bases unmatched to any gene: 7. This CDR3 contains 14 residues.

This clonotype was seen many times. This chain joins TRBV5-1 and TRBJ2-7, with 9 bases lining up with TRBD1. Germline values: CDR1 SGHRS, CDR2 YFSETQ. Trimming cost V 4 bases and J 4 bases; bases outside gene matches: 6. The CDR3 extends over 14 amino acids. The CDR3: CASSPRDRVYEQYF. The CDR3 DNA reads TGCGCCAGCAGCCCACGGGACAGGGTTTACGAGCAGTACTTC.

The chain links TRBV7-6 to TRBJ2-2; 12 bases fit TRBD1. Germline V gene lookup returns CDR1 SGHVS and CDR2 FNYEAQ. The V segment lost 5 bases and the J segment 3 bases; nucleotides outside the gene matches: 7. This CDR3 spans 17 amino acids. The CDR3 DNA follows: TGTGCCAGCAGCCTTCCGGGACAGGGGGCAGACACCGGGGAGCTGTTTTTT. This gives the protein CASSLPGQGADTGELFF.

The sample holds a few counts of this clonotype. The CDR3 protein is CASSYGTRGGNEQFF. DNA for the CDR3: TGTGCCAGCAGTTACGGGACAAGGGGGGGCAATGAGCAGTTCTTC. V gene TRBV6-2 or TRBV6-3 combines with J gene TRBJ2-1; the D gene is possibly TRBD2 (7 bases). This CDR3 has 15 residues. The germline gives CDR1 MNHEY, CDR2 SVGEGT. V lost 2 bases and J lost 6, with 14 bases in between.

The rearrangement links TRBV4-1 to TRBJ1-1; possibly TRBD1 for D (6 bases). The germline V and J ends were trimmed by 1 base and 2 bases, with 11 bases remaining between them. The CDR3 consists of 15 residues. Germline V CDR1 and CDR2: MGHRA, YSYEKL. The CDR3 bases are TGCGCCAGCAGCCAAGCTGACAGGATCAACACTGAAGCTTTCTTT. Residues: CASSQADRINTEAFF.

This clonotype was detected ten times or more. This chain links TRBV7-2 with TRBJ1-1; maybe TRBD1 (6 bases). The CDR3 totals 17 residues. V was clipped by 1 base and J by 2 bases, with 17 bases between them. Germline V gene lookup returns CDR1 SGHTA and CDR2 FQGNSA. Here the CDR3 reads CASSLEGGRMINTEAFF. The CDR3 DNA follows: TGTGCCAGCAGCTTAGAGGGGGGGCGGATGATCAACACTGAAGCTTTCTTT.